A single sample gave rise to the 15 T cell receptor beta chains below, sequenced in a study of tumor-infiltrating lymphocytes in primary liver carcinoma. TCR beta cDNA was made from 500 ng total RNA with a constant-region primer. A slightly modified ARM-PCR protocol with three nested multiplex PCR rounds produced these TCR beta libraries. It was with TRBV1-TRBV30 forward primers and a C-beta reverse primer that the first two PCR rounds were run, at roughly 10 cycles each. MiXCR, applied by TCRdb to the multiplex PCR reads, yields one record per CDR3 protein. The repertoire holds around 100,000 distinct CDR3 sequences, with around 73% as singletons. Co-extraction of both nucleic acids (RNA and DNA) used about 19-33 mg of unsorted bulk tissue. The sequenced sample consisted of liver tumor tissue from sampling region 2. Subset reported: tumor region T2, inferior pole. The receptors derive from a woman aged 55-70 years with primary liver carcinoma and hepatitis B virus infection.

Many counts were recorded for this clonotype. This chain uses TRBV10-3 with TRBJ1-2; D remains ambiguous. The V end lost 6 bases, the J end lost 3 bases, and 5 bases lay between the germline ends. Germline CDR1 reads ENHRY; CDR2 reads SYGVKD. The CDR3 length is 11 residues. The CDR3 nucleotides read TGTGCCATCAGGCTTGACTATGGCTACACCTTC. This translates into CAIRLDYGYTF.

Comment on this clonotype: The final CDR3 position lacks the conserved phenylalanine or tryptophan, pointing to a likely read error. The chain couples TRBV4-1 to TRBJ2-4, with TRBD1 identical over 8 bases. This CDR3 region has 17 residues. Trimming cost V 5 bases and J 4 bases; bases outside gene matches: 13. The germline V gene encodes CDR1 MGHRA and CDR2 YSYEKL. The DNA of the CDR3 is TGCGCCAGCAGCGAACGAACGGACAGGGCAGCAAAAAACATTCAGTACTTA. Translated, it gives CASSERTDRAAKNIQYL.

This clonotype was seen only once. The junction and the germline gene differ at one end; a read error may be behind it. This sequence joins TRBV11-1 and TRBJ2-7; D is unclear. CDR1 is SGHAT and CDR2 is FQDESV in the germline V gene (reference sequence). The CDR3 consists of 15 residues. The CDR3 coding sequence is TGTGCCAGTAGCTTGCCCGTTACCGCAGCCTACGAGCAGTACTTC. As protein: CASSLPVTAAYEQYF. The complete variable domain, with remaining parts taken from reference TRBV11-1 and TRBJ2-7, reads EAEVAQSPRYKITEKSQAVAFWCDPISGHATLYWYRQILGQGPELLVQFQDESVVDDSQLPKDRFSAERLKGVDSTLKIQPAELGDSAMYLCASSLPVTAAYEQYFGPGTRLTVT.

V usage is TRBV2 and J usage is TRBJ2-1, with D possibly matching TRBD1 (6 bases). V dropped 7 bases and J dropped 7 bases, with 20 bases sitting between them. Germline CDR1 reads SNHLY; CDR2 reads FYNNEI. The CDR3 extends over 15 amino acids. The CDR3 here is CASTEGGARRNEQFF. The CDR3 region has the DNA TGTGCCAGCACCGAAGGGGGAGCGCGCCGGAATGAGCAGTTCTTC. Full variable domain (missing parts from reference TRBV2 and TRBJ2-1): EPEVTQTPSHQVTQMGQEVILRCVPISNHLYFYWYRQILGQKVEFLVSFYNNEISEKSEIFDDQFSVERPDGSNFTLKIRSTKLEDSAMYFCASTEGGARRNEQFFGPGTRLTVL.

This clonotype has a handful of counts. A much larger clonotype is one base distant, so this may be a read error. The J gene is TRBJ2-7, the V gene TRBV12-3 or TRBV12-4, with D hard to call. This CDR3 contains 13 residues. In DNA, the CDR3 is TGTGCCGGCAGGTCCCTCTTCTTGGACGAGCAGTACTTC. Its translation is CAGRSLFLDEQYF.

A remark on this clonotype: One junction end does not reproduce the germline sequence, and a read error may be involved. This chain connects TRBV5-1 to TRBJ1-4, with D unresolved. The germline V gene encodes CDR1 SGHRS and CDR2 YFSETQ. The CDR3 contains 17 residues. The CDR3, as DNA: TGCGCCAGCAGCTTGGGCCAAATCGGACTGGCTAATGAAACACTGTTTTTT. As protein: CASSLGQIGLANETLFF.

As to this clonotype: This could be a read error, since a much larger clone is one nucleotide away. The rearrangement joins TRBV5-1 to TRBJ2-1; D is perhaps TRBD1 (6 bases). The CDR3 extends over 14 amino acids. CDR1 SGHRS and CDR2 YFSETQ come from the germline V gene. Written as DNA, the CDR3 is TGCACCAGCAGCTTCCCTAGCAGGGGCAATGAGCAGTTCTTC. It specifies CTSSFPSRGNEQFF.

Regarding this clonotype: This may stem from a read error, because a much larger clone lies one nucleotide away. This chain joins TRBV13 and TRBJ2-5; TRBD2 matches at 10 bases. The germline gives CDR1 PRHDT, CDR2 FYEKMQ (reference sequence). This CDR3 region has 13 residues. CDR3 sequence (DNA): TGTGTCAGCAGCTATAGCGGGAGGAAGACCCAGTACTTC. Translating it yields CVSSYSGRKTQYF.

In the case of this clonotype: This CDR3 is missing its conserved last phenylalanine or tryptophan, likely due to a read error. No DNA is shown, since the ends of the CDR3 on it are uncertain; the CDR3 is the one TCRdb lists. This chain uses TRBV11-2 with TRBJ2-1; the table's D call, TRBD2, has no DNA check behind it. 15 amino acids form the CDR3, both terminal residues included. Germline V gene lookup returns CDR1 SGHAT and CDR2 FQNNGV. This chain's CDR3 is CASSLVGGRENERFV.

As concerns this clonotype: The junction departs from the called germline gene at one end, perhaps through a read error. The chain carries TRBV28 and TRBJ2-5; D not certain. Germline V gives CDR1 MDHEN, CDR2 SYDVKM. The CDR3 has 12 residues. Here the CDR3 reads CASSYNTEIQYF. The CDR3 region has the DNA TGTGCCAGCAGTTACAATACGGAGATCCAGTACTTC.

The chain carries TRBV11-2 and TRBJ2-4, with a possible D match to TRBD1 (6 bases). Between the trimmed V and J ends, which lost 6 bases and 8 bases, there was a span of 20 bases. This CDR3 is 15 amino acids long. The germline V gene has CDR1 SGHAT and CDR2 FQNNGV. CDR3 sequence reads: CASSSDAWGRDIQYF. The CDR3 DNA follows: TGTGCCAGCAGTTCAGATGCTTGGGGGCGCGACATTCAGTACTTC.

As for this clonotype: The junction shows a germline mismatch at one end, possibly a read error. The V gene is TRBV11-2, the J gene TRBJ2-6; 9 bases line up with TRBD1. CDR1 and CDR2 (germline): SGHAT, FQNNGV. The CDR3 runs to 18 residues. CDR3 sequence reads: CASGLAPGQGPGANVLTF. CDR3 in DNA: TGTGCAAGCGGCTTAGCCCCGGGACAGGGCCCTGGGGCCAATGTCCTGACTTTC.

Regarding this clonotype: The junction does not match germline at one end; this may be a read error. The CDR3 DNA follows: TGCGCCTGGAGAAGGAACACAGGGGGAAGCAAAAACATTCAGTACTTC. Protein product: CAWRRNTGGSKNIQYF. The chain recombines TRBV30 with TRBJ2-4; TRBD1 aligns across 8 bases. CDR3 size: 16 residues. Germline lookup yields CDR1 GTSNPN and CDR2 SVGIG (reference sequence). Using reference TRBV30 and TRBJ2-4 for the parts outside the CDR3, the full variable domain is SQTIHQWPATLVQPVGSPLSLECTVEGTSNPNLYWYRQAAGRGLQLLFYSVGIGQISSEVPQNLSASRPQDRQFILSSKKLLLSDSGFYLCAWRRNTGGSKNIQYFGAGTRLSVL.

The rearrangement joins TRBV10-3 to TRBJ2-1; 7 bases align to TRBD1. J lost 6 bases, V lost 10 bases, and 12 bases had no gene match. Germline-derived CDR1 and CDR2 are ENHRY and SYGVKD. This CDR3 region has 14 residues. CDR3 DNA: TGTGCCACGACAGGGAATCCGGACTCCAATGAGCAGTTCTTC. Its protein is CATTGNPDSNEQFF.

This clonotype was seen a handful of times. The chain employs TRBV5-5 and TRBJ2-3; D possibly corresponds to TRBD1 (5 bases). Trimming removed 0 bases from V and 5 bases from J, with 10 bases in between. There are 14 residues in the CDR3. Looked up from germline, CDR1 is SGHKS and CDR2 is YYEKEE (reference sequence). The CDR3 here is CASSLGAREDTQYF. The CDR3 DNA reads TGTGCCAGCAGCTTGGGTGCCAGGGAAGATACGCAGTATTTT.